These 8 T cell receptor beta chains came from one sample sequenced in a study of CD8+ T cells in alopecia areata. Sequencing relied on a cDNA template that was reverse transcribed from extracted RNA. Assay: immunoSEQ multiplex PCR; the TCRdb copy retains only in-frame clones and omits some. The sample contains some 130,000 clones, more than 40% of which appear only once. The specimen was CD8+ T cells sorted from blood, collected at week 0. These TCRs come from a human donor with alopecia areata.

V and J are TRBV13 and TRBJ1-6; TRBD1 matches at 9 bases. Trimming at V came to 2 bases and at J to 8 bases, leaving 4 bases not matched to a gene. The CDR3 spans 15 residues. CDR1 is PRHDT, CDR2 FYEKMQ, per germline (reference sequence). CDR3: CASSLRDRDHSPLHF. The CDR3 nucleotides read TGTGCCAGCAGCTTAAGGGACAGGGACCATTCACCCCTCCACTTT.

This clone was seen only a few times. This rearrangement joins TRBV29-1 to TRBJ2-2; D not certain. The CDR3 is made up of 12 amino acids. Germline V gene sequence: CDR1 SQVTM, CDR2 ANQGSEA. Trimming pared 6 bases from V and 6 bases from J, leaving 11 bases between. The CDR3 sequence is CSVSDNAGELFF. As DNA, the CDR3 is TGCAGCGTGTCAGATAATGCCGGGGAGCTGTTTTTT.

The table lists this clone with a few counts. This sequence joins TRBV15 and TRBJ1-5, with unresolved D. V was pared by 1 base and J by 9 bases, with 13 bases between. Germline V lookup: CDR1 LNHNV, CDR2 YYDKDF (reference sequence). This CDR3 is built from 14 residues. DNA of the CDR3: TGTGCCACCAGCAGAGTTTCGGTAGGACGGCCCCAGCATTTT. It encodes CATSRVSVGRPQHF.

CDR3 bases: TGCAGCGTTGCAGGGCTCGATAACTATGGCTACACCTTC. This encodes CSVAGLDNYGYTF. The chain has TRBV29-1 and TRBJ1-2; possibly TRBD1 for D (5 bases). The CDR3 has 13 amino acids. V was clipped by 4 bases and J by 1 base, with 10 bases between them. Germline values: CDR1 SQVTM, CDR2 ANQGSEA. Drawing the rest from reference TRBV29-1 and TRBJ1-2, the complete variable domain is SAVISQKPSRDICQRGTSLTIQCQVDSQVTMMFWYRQQPGQSLTLIATANQGSEATYESGFVIDKFPISRPNLTFSTLTVSNMSPEDSSIYLCSVAGLDNYGYTFGSGTRLTVV.

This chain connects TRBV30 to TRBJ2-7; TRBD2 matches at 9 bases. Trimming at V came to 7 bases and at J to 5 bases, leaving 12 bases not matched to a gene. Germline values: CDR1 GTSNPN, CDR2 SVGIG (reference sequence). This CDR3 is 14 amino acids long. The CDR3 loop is CAFDVAGGHNEQYF. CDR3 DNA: TGTGCCTTCGATGTCGCGGGGGGGCATAACGAGCAGTACTTC.

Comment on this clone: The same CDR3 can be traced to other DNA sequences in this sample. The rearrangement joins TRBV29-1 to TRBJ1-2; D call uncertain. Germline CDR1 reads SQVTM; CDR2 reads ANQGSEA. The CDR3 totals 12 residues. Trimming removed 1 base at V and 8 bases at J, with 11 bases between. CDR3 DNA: TGCAGCGTTGAAGGGAAGAGGCAAGGCTACACCTTC. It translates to CSVEGKRQGYTF.

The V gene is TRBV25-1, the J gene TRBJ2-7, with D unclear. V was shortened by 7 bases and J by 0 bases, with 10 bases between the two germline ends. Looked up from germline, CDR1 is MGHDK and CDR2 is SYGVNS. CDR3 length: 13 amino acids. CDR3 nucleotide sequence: TGTGCCAGCAAAAACCCCCTCTCCTACGAGCAGTACTTC. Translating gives CASKNPLSYEQYF.

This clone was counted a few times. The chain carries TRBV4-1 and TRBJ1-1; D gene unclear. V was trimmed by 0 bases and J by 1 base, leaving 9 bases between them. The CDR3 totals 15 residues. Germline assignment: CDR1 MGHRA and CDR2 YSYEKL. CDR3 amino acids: CASSQDRAPNTEAFF. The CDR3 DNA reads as TGCGCCAGCAGCCAAGATAGGGCTCCGAACACTGAAGCTTTCTTT.